This T cell receptor (beta chain) was recorded in a study of shared clonotypes between healthy human individuals. Findings and limits, study-wide: Estimated richness was generally greater in naive than memory subsets. Even with large depth, rarefaction showed that sorted-subset sequencing was incomplete.

V was cut by 2 bases and J by 8 bases, with 15 bases left in between. This CDR3 region has 14 residues. CDR1 and CDR2 from the germline V gene are MRHNA and SNTAGT. Method: immunoSEQ multiplex PCR; TCRdb's copy keeps in-frame clones and lacks some. The profile shows about 1,500,000 clones, roughly 96% of them singletons. To note about this clone: The target antigen is unknown.

Material: naive CD4+ T cells sorted from blood. Specified subset: CD45RA+ positively selected. The clonotype originates from a man aged 25-45 years in good health. The chain has TRBV6-4 and TRBJ1-2, with D perhaps TRBD1 (5 bases). CDR3 DNA sequence: TGTGCCAGCAGTGACCCGGGGCAGGGAGTCGGCTACACCTTC. Translating gives CASSDPGQGVGYTF.